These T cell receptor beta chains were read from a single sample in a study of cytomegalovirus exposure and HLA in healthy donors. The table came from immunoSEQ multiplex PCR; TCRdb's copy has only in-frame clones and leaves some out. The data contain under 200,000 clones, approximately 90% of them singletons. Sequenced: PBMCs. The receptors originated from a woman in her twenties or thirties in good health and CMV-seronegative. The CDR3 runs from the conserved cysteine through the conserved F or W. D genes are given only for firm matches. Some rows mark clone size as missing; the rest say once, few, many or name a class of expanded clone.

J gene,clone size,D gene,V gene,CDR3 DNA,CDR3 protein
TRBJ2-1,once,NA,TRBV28,TGTGCCAGCAGTTTAGGCATCAATGAGCAGTTCTTC,CASSLGINEQFF
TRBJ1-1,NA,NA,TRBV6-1,TGTGCCAGCAGTGGGCTGTACACTGAAGCTTTCTTT,CASSGLYTEAFF
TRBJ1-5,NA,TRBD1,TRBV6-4,TGTGCCAGCAGCCCTCCCTTGGGCAGGGGGAGCAATCAGCCCCAGCATTTT,CASSPPLGRGSNQPQHF
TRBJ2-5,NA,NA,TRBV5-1,TGCGCCAGCAGCTTCCGACAGTCAGAGACCCAGTACTTC,CASSFRQSETQYF
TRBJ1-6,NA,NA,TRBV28,TGTGCCAGCAGTGACAAGGCAGGGGTAACCTCACCCCTCCACTTT,CASSDKAGVTSPLHF
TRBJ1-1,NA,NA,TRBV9,TGTGCCAGCAGCAGAGGATCATTTTCGAACACTGAAGCTTTCTTT,CASSRGSFSNTEAFF
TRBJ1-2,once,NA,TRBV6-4,TGTGCCAGCAGTGACGGGGGGTTCTATGGCTACACCTTC,CASSDGGFYGYTF
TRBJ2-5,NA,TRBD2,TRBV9,TGTGCCAGCAGCGTACTAGCGGGGGAGCAAGAGACCCAGTACTTC,CASSVLAGEQETQYF
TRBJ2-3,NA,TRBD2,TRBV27,TGTGCCAGCAGTTTGGGTACGGGGGGGATCAGCACAGATACGCAGTATTTT,CASSLGTGGISTDTQYF
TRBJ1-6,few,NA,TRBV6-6,TGTGCCAGCAGTTACTCGACAGTAGCTAATTCACCCCTCCACTTT,CASSYSTVANSPLHF
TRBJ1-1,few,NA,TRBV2,TGTGCCAGCAGCTCGGTCGCGGAGGCTTTCTTT,CASSSVAEAFF
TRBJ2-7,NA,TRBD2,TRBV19,TGTGCCAGTAGTATGGGTAGCGGGTCCTACGAGCAGTACTTC,CASSMGSGSYEQYF
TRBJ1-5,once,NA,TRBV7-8,TGTGCCAGCACCTCCCGAGGGTTCAATCAGCCCCAGCATTTT,CASTSRGFNQPQHF
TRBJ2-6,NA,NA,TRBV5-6,TGTGCCAGCAGCGCACTGGACATTACTGGGGCCAACGTCCTGACTTTC,CASSALDITGANVLTF
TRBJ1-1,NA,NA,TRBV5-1,TGCGCCAGCAGCCGGACAACAGGGCTTCTTAACACTGAAGCTTTCTTT,CASSRTTGLLNTEAFF
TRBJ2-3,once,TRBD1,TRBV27,TGTGCCAGCAGGACCTTCCAGGGGGCTACAGATACGCAGTATTTT,CASRTFQGATDTQYF
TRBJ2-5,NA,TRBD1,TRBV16,TGTGCCAGCAGCCATAGCCCCGACAGGGTTGAGACCCAGTACTTC,CASSHSPDRVETQYF
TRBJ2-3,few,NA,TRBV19,TGTGCCTCCAGAGCGCCTGGAGGCACAGATACGCAGTATTTT,CASRAPGGTDTQYF
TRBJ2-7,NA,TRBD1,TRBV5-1,TGCGCCAGCAGCCACAGGGGGCTGGACGAGCAGTACTTC,CASSHRGLDEQYF
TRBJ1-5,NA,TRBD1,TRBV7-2,TGTGCCAGCAGCGCCAGGGACAGGGGGGCAAAGCCCCAGCATTTT,CASSARDRGAKPQHF
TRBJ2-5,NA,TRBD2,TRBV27,TGTGCCAGCAGTTTAAGCCTAGCGGGAGCGGGTGAGACCCAGTACTTC,CASSLSLAGAGETQYF
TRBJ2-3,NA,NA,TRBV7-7,TGTGCCAGCAGCACCGAGGGCGATGGTACGCAGTATTTT,CASSTEGDGTQYF
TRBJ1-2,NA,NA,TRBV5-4,TGTGCCAGCCGCCGGGATGGCTACACCTTC,CASRRDGYTF
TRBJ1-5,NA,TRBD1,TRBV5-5,TGTGCCAGCAGCTCTTGGCCGGACAGGGAAGGGAATCAGCCCCAGCATTTT,CASSSWPDREGNQPQHF
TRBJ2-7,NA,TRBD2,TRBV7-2,TGTGCCAGCAGCTTAGAGCGGGGGGGATTCTGGTCCTACGAGCAGTACTTC,CASSLERGGFWSYEQYF
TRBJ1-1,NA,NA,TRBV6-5,TGTGCCAGCCTAACAGTGGACACTGAAGCTTTCTTT,CASLTVDTEAFF
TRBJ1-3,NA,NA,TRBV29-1,TGCAGCGTTGTAGGGGGTTCTGGAAACACCATATATTTT,CSVVGGSGNTIYF
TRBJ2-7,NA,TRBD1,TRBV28,TGTGCCAGCAGCTCTTACCGGGACAGGGGAACCTACGAGCAGTACTTC,CASSSYRDRGTYEQYF
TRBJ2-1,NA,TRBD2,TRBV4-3,TGCGCCAGCAGCCAGTTAGCGGGGGCCTCCTACAATGAGCAGTTCTTC,CASSQLAGASYNEQFF
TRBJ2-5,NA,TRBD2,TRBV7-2,TGTGCCAGCAGCTTAGACGCTAGCGGGGGACGGGAGACCCAGTACTTC,CASSLDASGGRETQYF
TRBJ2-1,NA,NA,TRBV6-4,TGTGCCAGCAGTGGGCCTCGCGGAGAAAGCTCCTACAATGAGCAGTTCTTC,CASSGPRGESSYNEQFF
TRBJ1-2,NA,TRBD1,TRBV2,TGTGCCAGCAGTAACCCGGGACAGGGGAGTTTGGGCTATGGCTACACCTTC,CASSNPGQGSLGYGYTF
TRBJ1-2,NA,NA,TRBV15,TGTGCCACCAGCCGGGAGGGGGGGGAACGCTTCTATGGCTACACCTTC,CATSREGGERFYGYTF
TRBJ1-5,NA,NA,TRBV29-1,TGCAGCGTTCGGACCGGGGAGGCCCAGCATTTT,CSVRTGEAQHF
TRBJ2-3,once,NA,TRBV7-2,TGTGCCAGCAGCCCCCGGGTTAGCGGCACAGATACGCAGTATTTT,CASSPRVSGTDTQYF
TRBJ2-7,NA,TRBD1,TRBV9,TGTGCCAGCAGCGTAGAGGGACAGGGGGCGAGGGAGCAGTACTTC,CASSVEGQGAREQYF
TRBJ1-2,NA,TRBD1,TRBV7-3,TGTGCCAGCAGTTCCGACAGGGGCGGAGGCTACACCTTC,CASSSDRGGGYTF
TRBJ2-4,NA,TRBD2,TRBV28,TGTGCCAGCAGTTTATTAGCGGGGGCCAAAAACATTCAGTACTTC,CASSLLAGAKNIQYF
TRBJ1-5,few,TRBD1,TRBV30,TGTGCCTGGAGTGCAGGGGGCGGTCAGCCCCAGCATTTT,CAWSAGGGQPQHF
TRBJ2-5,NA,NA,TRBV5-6,TGTGCCAGCAGCTTGTTCTGGGCCCAAGAGACCCAGTACTTC,CASSLFWAQETQYF
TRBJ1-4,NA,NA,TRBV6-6,TGTGCCAGCTTTGGGGCCCAGGAAAAACTGTTTTTT,CASFGAQEKLFF
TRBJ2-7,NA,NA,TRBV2,TGTGCCAGCAGCCCCGGGACATTCTCCTACGAGCAGTACTTC,CASSPGTFSYEQYF
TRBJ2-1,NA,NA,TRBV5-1,TGCGCCAGCAGCTTTAGTGTAGAGCAGTTCTTC,CASSFSVEQFF
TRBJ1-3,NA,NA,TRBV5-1,TGCGCCAGCAGCCCCGCGAATGTGGCTGGAAACACCATATATTTT,CASSPANVAGNTIYF
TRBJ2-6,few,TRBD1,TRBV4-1,TGCGCCAGCAGCCAACCGGGACAGGGGATCGGTGGGGCCAACGTCCTGACTTTC,CASSQPGQGIGGANVLTF